The 19 T cell receptor beta chains presented below share a single source sample, sequenced in a study of T cells after yellow fever vaccination. Via MiXCR, TCRdb re-called the 5' RACE reads, giving one row per CDR3 protein. The repertoire holds hundreds of thousands of distinct CDR3 sequences, with around 4% as singletons. The specimen was PBMCs, collected on the day of the yellow fever booster vaccination. The receptors were sampled from a man younger than 30 who received the YFV17D yellow fever vaccine.

This clonotype was detected many times. The J gene is TRBJ1-2, the V gene TRBV5-1, with 9 nucleotides matching TRBD1. The germline V gene encodes CDR1 SGHRS and CDR2 YFSETQ. The trim removed 0 bases at V and 4 bases at J, leaving 4 bases unmatched. CDR3 length: 15 residues. CDR3 loop: CASSLGTGATYGYTF. Here the CDR3 DNA reads TGCGCCAGCAGCTTGGGGACAGGGGCGACCTATGGCTACACCTTC.

This clonotype was counted only a few times. This rearrangement joins TRBV5-1 to TRBJ2-3; 9 nucleotides line up with TRBD2. The CDR3 covers 17 residues. V lost 3 bases and J lost 4; bases outside the gene matches: 12. The V gene's germline CDR1 is SGHRS and CDR2 YFSETQ. For the CDR3, the DNA is TGCGCCAGCAGCTGGGGTGCCGGGACTAGCATCCCAGATACGCAGTATTTT. This gives the protein CASSWGAGTSIPDTQYF.

The chain uses TRBV5-1 and TRBJ2-2; D is possibly TRBD2 (6 bases). CDR1 and CDR2 from the germline V gene are SGHRS and YFSETQ. CDR3 size: 15 residues. With 7 bases removed from V and 4 bases from J, the gap between germline ends came to 17 bases. CDR3 region: CASGRDSDFTGELFF. CDR3 DNA: TGCGCCAGCGGCCGGGACTCGGACTTCACCGGGGAGCTGTTTTTT.

This clonotype was seen repeatedly, ten times or more. The chain has TRBV12-3 or TRBV12-4 and TRBJ1-1, with a possible D match to TRBD1 (6 bases). CDR3 length equals 15 residues. Trimming left V 6 bases short and J 5 bases short, with 19 bases between. The CDR3 protein is CASRVAFGGPTEAFF. In DNA form, the CDR3 reads TGTGCCAGCAGAGTGGCTTTCGGGGGGCCAACTGAAGCTTTCTTT.

This clonotype was counted between two and nine times. The CDR3 sequence: CASSSLGHNSYEQYF. As DNA, the CDR3 is TGTGCCAGCAGCTCCCTGGGCCACAACTCCTACGAGCAGTACTTC. This chain connects TRBV7-9 to TRBJ2-7; no firm D call. Trimming removed 4 bases from V and 0 bases from J, with 13 bases in between. This CDR3 comprises 15 residues. Germline CDR1 SEHNR, CDR2 FQNEAQ (reference sequence).

This clonotype has only a few counts. V gene TRBV5-5 combines with J gene TRBJ2-7, with D tentatively TRBD1 (6 bases). The V and J ends lost 4 bases and 6 bases respectively, with 14 bases between them. CDR1 is SGHKS, CDR2 YYEKEE, per germline (reference sequence). The CDR3 contains 13 residues. CDR3 in amino acids: CASSPDSHSEQYV. The DNA of the CDR3 is TGTGCCAGCAGCCCGGACAGCCACTCCGAGCAGTACGTC.

The chain uses TRBV20-1 and TRBJ1-5, with D tentatively TRBD1 (5 bases). CDR3 size: 15 residues. Germline V lookup: CDR1 DFQATT, CDR2 SNEGSKA (reference sequence). With 1 base removed from V and 0 bases from J, the gap between germline ends came to 10 bases. CDR3 sequence (DNA): TGCAGTGCTAGAGGTGGGGGTTATAGCAATCAGCCCCAGCATTTT. It codes for CSARGGGYSNQPQHF.

This clonotype was picked up many times. This chain connects TRBV11-2 to TRBJ1-1; weak D call: TRBD1 (5 bases). Germline-derived CDR1 and CDR2 are SGHAT and FQNNGV. Trimming cost V 0 bases and J 4 bases, with 6 bases left between them. This CDR3 contains 13 residues. The CDR3 loop reads CASSLEQVTEAFF. Here the CDR3 DNA reads TGTGCCAGCAGCTTAGAACAGGTCACTGAAGCTTTCTTT. Looking up the rest from reference TRBV11-2 and TRBJ1-1 gives the full variable domain: EAGVAQSPRYKIIEKRQSVAFWCNPISGHATLYWYQQILGQGPKLLIQFQNNGVVDDSQLPKDRFSAERLKGVDSTLKIQPAKLEDSAVYLCASSLEQVTEAFFGQGTRLTVV.

This chain joins TRBV29-1 and TRBJ2-1; 7 bases are a match to TRBD2. The CDR3 extends over 14 amino acids. Looked up from germline, CDR1 is SQVTM and CDR2 is ANQGSEA. J was trimmed by 6 bases and V by 2 bases; bases with no gene match: 7. The CDR3: CSVEPGEGSNEQFF. In DNA form, the CDR3 reads TGCAGCGTTGAACCGGGGGAGGGCTCCAATGAGCAGTTCTTC.

This clonotype was observed many times. This chain uses TRBV7-9 with TRBJ2-7; D may match TRBD1 or TRBD2 (6 bases each). The V gene's germline CDR1 is SEHNR and CDR2 FQNEAQ (reference sequence). The CDR3 has 15 residues. Trimming shortened V by 5 bases and J by 4 bases, and 18 bases separated the two germline ends. This CDR3 reads CASSRNRDGRYEQYV. The CDR3 DNA is TGTGCCAGCAGCCGTAACAGGGACGGGAGATACGAGCAGTACGTC.

In this sample, this clonotype turned up many times. The chain has TRBV5-1 and TRBJ2-5, with 8 nucleotides matching TRBD1. The CDR3 extends over 16 amino acids. V lost 4 bases, J lost 5 bases, and 13 bases stayed unmatched. Germline assignment: CDR1 SGHRS and CDR2 YFSETQ. The CDR3 sequence: CASSGIRDRRRETQYF. CDR3 nucleotide sequence: TGCGCCAGCAGCGGTATAAGGGACAGGCGGCGGGAGACCCAGTACTTC.

This clonotype showed up many times. This chain links TRBV25-1 with TRBJ1-1; D perhaps matches TRBD1 (6 bases). The CDR3 runs to 16 residues. Trimming cost V 1 base and J 10 bases, with 22 bases left between them. The germline gives CDR1 MGHDK, CDR2 SYGVNS. The CDR3 DNA reads as TGTGCCAGCAGTGAATCAGGGTCAGGGGACTCAACGGGAGCTTTCTTT. Translation: CASSESGSGDSTGAFF.

This clonotype was counted ten times or more. This rearrangement joins TRBV18 to TRBJ2-1, with D possibly matching TRBD1 (5 bases). The CDR3 runs to 17 residues. The V end was cut by 2 bases, the J end by 1 base, with 15 bases between. CDR1 is KGHSH and CDR2 is LQKENI in the germline V gene. CDR3 loop: CASSPSDSHTSYNEQFF. The CDR3 region has the DNA TGTGCCAGCTCACCATCAGACAGCCATACGTCCTACAATGAGCAGTTCTTC.

The chain joins TRBV5-6 to TRBJ1-1, with unresolved D. Trimming removed 2 bases at V and 0 bases at J, with 8 bases between. The CDR3 spans 14 residues. Germline V gene lookup returns CDR1 SGHDT and CDR2 YYEEEE. The CDR3 coding sequence is TGTGCCAGCAGCTTTGGACCGATGAACACTGAAGCTTTCTTT. Protein: CASSFGPMNTEAFF.

This clonotype was observed a few times. The rearrangement uses TRBV28 and TRBJ2-3; D is ambiguous. Looked up from germline, CDR1 is MDHEN and CDR2 is SYDVKM. V was clipped by 5 bases and J by 0 bases, with 21 bases between them. The CDR3 covers 18 residues. The CDR3 coding sequence is TGTGCCAGCAGTCCCCGTTCAGATCCTCCCCCAAGCACAGATACGCAGTATTTT. Its protein is CASSPRSDPPPSTDTQYF.

The chain has TRBV18 and TRBJ1-1; 11 nucleotides align to TRBD1. The CDR3 is 18 amino acids. In germline, CDR1 is KGHSH, CDR2 LQKENI. With V trimmed by 3 bases and J by 5 bases, 14 bases remained unmatched. CDR3 nucleotides: TGTGCCAGCTCACCCAGGACAGGGGGCGGTTCGGTTCGGACTGAAGCTTTCTTT. It codes for CASSPRTGGGSVRTEAFF.

This chain connects TRBV7-2 to TRBJ2-2, with D perhaps matching TRBD2 (5 bases). Trimming left V 7 bases short and J 4 bases short, with 13 bases between. This CDR3 has 14 residues. Germline-derived CDR1 and CDR2 are SGHTA and FQGNSA. The DNA of the CDR3 is TGTGCCAGCACTGGAGGTAGTAGCACCGGGGAGCTGTTTTTT. Its translation is CASTGGSSTGELFF.

The chain combines TRBV4-3 with TRBJ2-7, with D unresolved. The CDR3 contains 15 residues. Between the trimmed V and J ends, which lost 1 base and 4 bases, there was a span of 14 bases. CDR1 LGHNA and CDR2 YSLEER come from the germline V gene. Here the CDR3 reads CASSQGEVRNYEQYV. The CDR3 bases are TGCGCCAGCAGCCAAGGCGAGGTACGGAATTACGAGCAGTACGTC.

This clonotype was counted at least ten times. The gene calls are TRBV10-2 and TRBJ2-4; D is unclear. From germline, CDR1 is WSHSY and CDR2 SAAADI. The CDR3 is 12 amino acids. V lost 3 bases to trimming and J lost 7 bases, with 7 bases between them. The CDR3: CASSDKGNIQYF. The CDR3 DNA is TGCGCCAGCAGTGATAAAGGGAACATTCAGTACTTC.